The next 25 T cell receptor beta chains were all read from a single sample in a study of OX40 agonist ivuxolimab in advanced cancers. The repertoire was sequenced with immunoSEQ multiplex PCR; TCRdb's copy has only in-frame clones and lacks some. The repertoire holds 40,000 to 65,000 clones, about 88% seen once, with roughly 1.5% in the top ten. The sequenced sample was CD4+ or CD8+ T cells sorted from blood, obtained in a trial of the OX40 agonist ivuxolimab. The receptors derive from an adult with an advanced solid tumor such as melanoma, head and neck, liver or kidney cancer.

The V and J genes are TRBV5-6 and TRBJ2-7, with D hard to call. V was pared by 7 bases and J by 0 bases, with 17 bases between. The germline V gene has CDR1 SGHDT and CDR2 YYEEEE. The CDR3 is 15 residues long. CDR3 bases: TGTGCCAGCGCAGCTTGGGCGACGGCCTCCTACGAGCAGTACTTC. The encoded protein is CASAAWATASYEQYF.

The rearrangement uses TRBV7-2 and TRBJ2-5; weak D call: TRBD1 (6 bases). Germline CDR1 is SGHTA and CDR2 is FQGNSA. CDR3 length: 15 amino acids. V gave up 7 bases and J gave up 4 bases, with 19 bases separating them. CDR3 DNA: TGTGCCAGCACCATGACAGGATCGGGAAGAGAGACCCAGTACTTC. It specifies CASTMTGSGRETQYF.

This rearrangement joins TRBV5-1 to TRBJ1-4; a weak D match, TRBD1 (5 bases). Germline V CDR1 and CDR2: SGHRS, YFSETQ. The CDR3 runs to 15 residues. The germline V and J ends were trimmed by 4 bases and 7 bases, with 17 bases remaining between them. CDR3 residues: CASSAGSGVGEKLFF. CDR3 sequence (DNA): TGCGCCAGCAGCGCCGGATCGGGGGTGGGTGAAAAACTGTTTTTT. The full variable domain, with the rest looked up from reference TRBV5-1 and TRBJ1-4, is KAGVTQTPRYLIKTRGQQVTLSCSPISGHRSVSWYQQTPGQGLQFLFEYFSETQRNKGNFPGRFSGRQFSNSRSEMNVSTLELGDSALYLCASSAGSGVGEKLFFGSGTQLSVL.

The chain employs TRBV5-1 and TRBJ1-1; 9 bases agree with TRBD1. The V gene end was trimmed by 2 bases and the J gene end by 3 bases; junction bases not matched to a gene: 5. The CDR3 is made up of 15 amino acids. Germline assignment: CDR1 SGHRS and CDR2 YFSETQ. In nucleotides, the CDR3 is TGCGCCAGCAGCTTACAGGGGGCGCGGGACACTGAAGCTTTCTTT. Protein: CASSLQGARDTEAFF. The full variable domain, rest sourced from reference TRBV5-1 and TRBJ1-1, is KAGVTQTPRYLIKTRGQQVTLSCSPISGHRSVSWYQQTPGQGLQFLFEYFSETQRNKGNFPGRFSGRQFSNSRSEMNVSTLELGDSALYLCASSLQGARDTEAFFGQGTRLTVV.

The chain carries TRBV19 and TRBJ1-2; 7 bases fit TRBD1. The CDR3 is made up of 14 amino acids. The V gene's germline CDR1 is LNHDA and CDR2 SQIVND (reference sequence). Germline trimming cut 9 bases from V and 3 bases from J; bases unmatched to any gene: 10. In nucleotides, the CDR3 is TGTGCCAGCCTTAGGGGGCAAGAGGACTATGGCTACACCTTC. Translation: CASLRGQEDYGYTF.

The rearrangement uses TRBV5-1 and TRBJ2-2, with 8 bases matching TRBD2. Per germline, CDR1 SGHRS and CDR2 YFSETQ. V trimming: 2 bases; J trimming: 6 bases; junction bases outside the gene matches: 6. This CDR3 has 15 residues. Written as DNA, the CDR3 is TGCGCCAGCAGCTTAGGGACTAGGATGTCCGGGGAGCTGTTTTTT. Its translation is CASSLGTRMSGELFF. Filled out from reference TRBV5-1 and TRBJ2-2, the complete variable domain reads KAGVTQTPRYLIKTRGQQVTLSCSPISGHRSVSWYQQTPGQGLQFLFEYFSETQRNKGNFPGRFSGRQFSNSRSEMNVSTLELGDSALYLCASSLGTRMSGELFFGEGSRLTVL.

This chain uses TRBV6-1 with TRBJ2-7, with 7 bases aligning to TRBD1. Germline values: CDR1 MNHNS, CDR2 SASEGT. Trimming cost V 7 bases and J 7 bases; bases outside gene matches: 10. This CDR3 has 13 residues. The CDR3 DNA reads TGTGCCAGCATAGCACAGGGGACGAGGGAGCAGTACTTC. This sequence encodes CASIAQGTREQYF.

The J gene is TRBJ2-5, the V gene TRBV4-1; D remains unclear. The V gene lost 5 bases and the J gene lost 5 bases, with 15 bases spanning the gap. The germline CDR1 and CDR2 sequences are MGHRA and YSYEKL. The CDR3 has 14 residues. The DNA for the CDR3 is TGCGCCAGCAGCATAACGGCGAGCGCTGAGACCCAGTACTTC. It translates to CASSITASAETQYF.

The J gene is TRBJ2-7, the V gene TRBV19; D is unresolved. V lost 4 bases and J lost 1, with 11 bases in between. CDR3 size: 14 residues. Germline CDR1 LNHDA, CDR2 SQIVND (reference sequence). The CDR3 DNA sequence: TGTGCCAGTAGTAACGGAATACATTCCTACGAGCAGTACTTC. It encodes CASSNGIHSYEQYF.

This clone was found once. The chain uses TRBV28 and TRBJ1-1; possible D gene TRBD1, 5 bases. V shed 7 bases and J shed 4 bases, with 13 bases lying between them. This CDR3 is 13 amino acids long. In germline, CDR1 is MDHEN, CDR2 SYDVKM. CDR3 DNA sequence: TGTGCCAGCATGGGAGGTGGGACCACTGAAGCTTTCTTT. Translation gives CASMGGGTTEAFF.

The chain uses TRBV5-1 and TRBJ2-3, with TRBD2 identical over 8 bases. Trimming took 4 bases from V and 4 from J; bases not matched to a gene: 8. Germline V gives CDR1 SGHRS, CDR2 YFSETQ. This CDR3 is built from 15 residues. The CDR3 protein is CASSAGGTSADTQYF. CDR3 sequence (DNA): TGCGCCAGCAGCGCTGGGGGGACTAGTGCAGATACGCAGTATTTT.

The chain carries TRBV14 and TRBJ1-1; no clear D. V lost 2 bases and J lost 2, with 6 bases in between. The length of the CDR3 is 13 residues. Germline CDR1 SGHDN, CDR2 FVKESK. Here the CDR3 DNA reads TGTGCCAGCAGCCAAAGCAGTAACACTGAAGCTTTCTTT. Translating it yields CASSQSSNTEAFF.

Turning to this clone: Different DNA sequences within this sample yield the same CDR3. The J gene is TRBJ2-5, the V gene TRBV5-8; 7 bases agree with TRBD1. The germline CDR1 and CDR2 sequences are SGHTS and YDEGEE. The V segment lost 1 base and the J segment 4 bases; nucleotides outside the gene matches: 7. CDR3 length equals 15 residues. CDR3 in DNA: TGTGCCAGCAGCTTGCTCAGGACAGGAGGAGAGACCCAGTACTTC. It translates to CASSLLRTGGETQYF.

This clone appeared once. This chain joins TRBV6-6 and TRBJ2-3; no clear D gene. The CDR3 totals 13 residues. CDR1 and CDR2 (germline): MNHNY, SVGAGI (reference sequence). V was trimmed by 4 bases and J by 3 bases, leaving 8 bases between them. The DNA of the CDR3 is TGTGCCAGCAGTTGGTTAGAGACAGATACGCAGTATTTT. This gives the protein CASSWLETDTQYF.

This clone was recorded once. The rearrangement joins TRBV7-3 to TRBJ1-1, with D possibly being TRBD1 (6 bases). The CDR3 contains 13 residues. The V and J ends lost 5 bases and 0 bases respectively, with 7 bases between them. CDR1 and CDR2 (germline): SGHTA, FQGTGA. The CDR3: CASSRQVNTEAFF. The CDR3 bases are TGTGCCAGCAGCAGACAGGTGAACACTGAAGCTTTCTTT.

The V call is TRBV4-1, the J call TRBJ1-4; tentatively, D is TRBD1 (6 bases). The CDR3 covers 18 residues. Deletions cut 4 bases from V and 1 base from J, with 19 bases between. Germline V gives CDR1 MGHRA, CDR2 YSYEKL. CDR3 nucleotides: TGCGCCAGCAGCCTCCCCAGGGGAGTTTTCAAAACTAATGAAAAACTGTTTTTT. It is translated as CASSLPRGVFKTNEKLFF.

This sequence joins TRBV2 and TRBJ1-2; no clear D. The CDR3 length is 12 residues. Germline V gene data show CDR1 as SNHLY and CDR2 as FYNNEI. Trimming removed 6 bases at V and 1 base at J, with 6 bases between. DNA of the CDR3: TGTGCCAGCAGCGGACTTAACTATGGCTACACCTTC. Translation: CASSGLNYGYTF. Full variable domain (outside the CDR3, taken from reference TRBV2 and TRBJ1-2): EPEVTQTPSHQVTQMGQEVILRCVPISNHLYFYWYRQILGQKVEFLVSFYNNEISEKSEIFDDQFSVERPDGSNFTLKIRSTKLEDSAMYFCASSGLNYGYTFGSGTRLTVV.

This chain connects TRBV6-1 to TRBJ2-5; D possibly corresponds to TRBD2 (7 bases). The closer fit of TRBJ2-7 to the DNA end suggests the J call may be wrong. The length of the CDR3 is 14 residues. Germline V CDR1 and CDR2: MNHNS, SASEGT. In nucleotides, the CDR3 is TGTGCCAGCACCGAGGGGGGGATAACCTACGAGCAGTACTTC. Translation: CASTEGGITYEQYF.

A single count supports this clone. The V gene is TRBV29-1, the J gene TRBJ2-5, with D unclear. Germline V CDR1 and CDR2: SQVTM, ANQGSEA. The ends were cut back, 4 bases at V and 10 bases at J, with 13 bases in the middle. The CDR3 runs 11 residues. The CDR3 sequence is CSVVVYPNQYF. CDR3 bases: TGCAGCGTTGTCGTTTATCCCAACCAGTACTTC.

This clone is medium-sized within its sample. CDR3 DNA sequence: TGTGCCAGCAGTCAGACCGGACGCAATCAGCCCCAGCATTTT. As protein: CASSQTGRNQPQHF. The V gene is TRBV2, the J gene TRBJ1-5, with D hard to call. Germline CDR1 and CDR2: SNHLY and FYNNEI. CDR3 length: 14 amino acids. The V end was cut by 5 bases, the J end by 2 bases, with 10 bases between.

This clone was found once. This chain joins TRBV4-1 and TRBJ2-7; TRBD1 matches at 7 bases. V shed 2 bases, J shed 5 bases, and the junction held 12 bases outside the gene matches. CDR1 and CDR2 (germline): MGHRA, YSYEKL. This CDR3 is built from 16 residues. In DNA form, the CDR3 reads TGCGCCAGCAGCCAAAGCAGGGCAGGGGGTCGGGACGAGCAGTACTTC. Translated, it gives CASSQSRAGGRDEQYF.

This chain joins TRBV18 and TRBJ2-7; a weak D match, TRBD2 (6 bases). CDR1 and CDR2 (germline): KGHSH, LQKENI. V was trimmed by 6 bases and J by 2 bases, leaving 17 bases between them. The CDR3 is 15 residues long. The CDR3 DNA sequence: TGTGCCAGCTCGCACCGCGGGACGGCTACCTACGAGCAGTACTTC. The encoded protein is CASSHRGTATYEQYF.

A few counts support this clone. The chain is built from TRBV11-1 and TRBJ1-4; weak D call: TRBD1 (6 bases). This CDR3 region has 13 residues. CDR1 SGHAT and CDR2 FQDESV come from the germline V gene (reference sequence). V lost 6 bases to trimming and J lost 8 bases, with 13 bases between them. The CDR3 reads CASSSRGGEKLFF. CDR3 nucleotide sequence: TGTGCCAGCAGTAGCAGGGGCGGCGAAAAACTGTTTTTT.

V is TRBV5-4 and J is TRBJ1-1; D gene unclear. The CDR3 loop spans 14 amino acids. Between the trimmed V and J ends, which lost 4 bases and 5 bases, there was a span of 15 bases. Looked up from germline, CDR1 is SGHNT and CDR2 is YYREEE (reference sequence). CDR3 sequence: CASSPNVGFTEAFF. CDR3 coding DNA: TGTGCCAGCAGCCCCAATGTAGGTTTTACTGAAGCTTTCTTT. Together with reference TRBV5-4 and TRBJ1-1, the CDR3 gives the full variable domain: ETGVTQSPTHLIKTRGQQVTLRCSSQSGHNTVSWYQQALGQGPQFIFQYYREEENGRGNFPPRFSGLQFPNYSSELNVNALELDDSALYLCASSPNVGFTEAFFGQGTRLTVV.

This clone was detected once. The chain uses TRBV5-1 and TRBJ2-7; D tentatively reads TRBD1 or TRBD2 (5 bases each). Germline assignment: CDR1 SGHRS and CDR2 YFSETQ. This CDR3 has 15 amino acids. V was shortened by 0 bases and J by 3 bases, with 13 bases between the two germline ends. CDR3 DNA sequence: TGCGCCAGCAGCTTGGCGGGGACGGATATCTACGAGCAGTACTTC. Its protein product is CASSLAGTDIYEQYF.